A selection of T cell receptor beta chains follows, all from one sample in a study of blood T cell repertoires in COVID-19. The data were produced by immunoSEQ multiplex PCR, yet TCRdb's version contains in-frame clones alone and is incomplete. The profile shows roughly 410,000 clones, roughly 90% of them singletons. Sequencing was carried out using peripheral blood. Every receptor here comes from a woman aged 40 to 49 with COVID-19, enrolled during active disease. The CDR3 runs from the conserved cysteine through the conserved F or W. A D gene is named only where the DNA matches it firmly. Clone size is shown for a subset of rows, as once, few, many or a class of expanded clone.

abundance	d_gene	j_gene	v_gene	CDR3aa	CDR3nt
once	.	TRBJ1-2	TRBV6-5	CASSYDGGARGYTF	TGTGCCAGCAGTTACGACGGGGGGGCGAGGGGCTACACCTTC
.	TRBD1	TRBJ1-1	TRBV7-8	CASSMDRTEAFF	TGTGCCAGCAGCATGGACAGGACTGAAGCTTTCTTT
.	.	TRBJ1-4	TRBV28	CASSPGVEGSEKLFF	TGTGCCAGCAGCCCGGGAGTCGAAGGTAGTGAAAAACTGTTTTTT
.	.	TRBJ1-1	TRBV6-5	CASSRGLTEAFF	TGTGCCAGCAGCAGGGGTCTCACTGAAGCTTTCTTT
.	.	TRBJ1-1	TRBV28	CASSRGQFTNTEAFF	TGTGCCAGCAGCCGAGGACAGTTCACGAACACTGAAGCTTTCTTT
.	.	TRBJ2-2	TRBV9	CASSGRPGELFF	TGTGCCAGCAGCGGGAGACCCGGGGAGCTGTTTTTT
.	TRBD1	TRBJ2-2	TRBV10-3	CAISDRDSTTGELFF	TGTGCCATCAGTGATCGGGACAGTACCACCGGGGAGCTGTTTTTT
.	TRBD1	TRBJ2-7	TRBV5-5	CASSLWLTGTGKSEQYF	TGTGCCAGCAGCTTGTGGTTAACCGGGACAGGGAAAAGCGAGCAGTACTTC
.	TRBD1	TRBJ1-1	TRBV5-1	CASSRGQGNTEAFF	TGCGCCAGCAGCAGGGGACAGGGGAACACTGAAGCTTTCTTT
.	.	TRBJ2-7	TRBV5-1	CASSDLGVSYEQYF	TGCGCCAGCAGTGATCTGGGAGTTTCCTACGAGCAGTACTTC
.	TRBD2	TRBJ2-3	TRBV10-3	CAISRLAVTQYF	TGTGCCATCAGTCGACTAGCTGTTACGCAGTATTTT
.	.	TRBJ2-6	TRBV6-4	CASSVEAGANVLTF	TGTGCCAGCAGTGTGGAGGCTGGGGCCAACGTCCTGACTTTC
.	TRBD2	TRBJ2-7	TRBV6-2/TRBV6-3	CASSYSGGKGYEQYF	TGTGCCAGCAGTTACTCGGGGGGGAAAGGGTACGAGCAGTACTTC
.	TRBD1	TRBJ1-1	TRBV4-3	CASSQDRTGWTEAFF	TGCGCCAGCAGCCAAGATAGGACAGGCTGGACTGAAGCTTTCTTT
.	TRBD1	TRBJ1-1	TRBV18	CASSPYRGSNTEAFF	TGTGCCAGCTCACCATACAGGGGGTCAAACACTGAAGCTTTCTTT
.	TRBD1	TRBJ1-6	TRBV6-4	CASTRQGRNNSPLHF	TGTGCCAGCACTAGACAGGGGAGGAATAATTCACCCCTCCACTTT
.	.	TRBJ1-5	TRBV19	CASSIGGGRVSNQPQHF	TGTGCCAGTAGTATAGGGGGGGGGCGCGTGAGCAATCAGCCCCAGCATTTT
.	TRBD1	TRBJ1-4	TRBV2	CASTRDRAEKLFF	TGTGCCAGCACGAGGGACAGGGCGGAAAAACTGTTTTTT
.	TRBD1	TRBJ1-4	TRBV28	CASSLYRGRGEKLFF	TGTGCCAGCAGTCTTTACAGGGGGCGAGGGGAAAAACTGTTTTTT
.	TRBD1	TRBJ1-2	TRBV27	CASSPQGANYGYTF	TGTGCCAGCAGCCCTCAGGGGGCAAACTATGGCTACACCTTC
once	TRBD2	TRBJ2-1	TRBV19	CATRAGGPHGEQFF	TGTGCCACCCGAGCGGGAGGGCCACATGGTGAGCAGTTCTTC
.	.	TRBJ2-4	TRBV6-2/TRBV6-3	CASSKSGGVNIQYF	TGTGCCAGCAGTAAGTCGGGCGGGGTTAACATTCAGTACTTC
.	.	TRBJ1-4	TRBV28	CASSSGQSEKLFF	TGTGCCAGCAGTTCAGGACAGAGTGAAAAACTGTTTTTT
.	.	TRBJ2-7	TRBV19	CASSSLQGYEQYF	TGTGCCAGTAGTTCCCTCCAGGGATACGAGCAGTACTTC
.	TRBD1	TRBJ1-4	TRBV5-6	CASSLAGTDVEKLFF	TGTGCCAGCAGCTTGGCCGGGACAGATGTTGAAAAACTGTTTTTT
.	.	TRBJ2-5	TRBV12-3/TRBV12-4	CASSLAEQETQYF	TGTGCCAGCAGTTTAGCGGAGCAAGAGACCCAGTACTTC